The TCR beta chain described here comes from a study of T cells after posttransplantation cyclophosphamide. Points from the study as a whole: After PTCy, TRB diversity resembled that of CNI/methotrexate controls. TRB overlap between skin or GI tissue T cells and blood was limited.

The V and J ends lost 5 bases and 5 bases respectively, with 9 bases between them. This CDR3 has 13 amino acids. CDR1 is SGHAT, CDR2 FQNNGV, per germline. The table came from immunoSEQ multiplex PCR; TCRdb's copy has only in-frame clones and leaves some out. Listed for the sample are 35,000 to 45,000 clones, none seen a single time. This clone was seen ten or more times. Antigen: not known. The chain carries TRBV11-2 and TRBJ2-2; tentative D call: TRBD2 (5 bases). What was sequenced was PBMCs. The sequence was collected from a middle-aged man in good health, CMV-negative, and a related stem cell transplant donor. The CDR3 spells CASSPQRTGELFF. The CDR3, as DNA: TGTGCCAGCAGCCCACAGCGGACCGGGGAGCTGTTTTTT.